This T cell receptor (beta chain) comes out of a study of long-term antiretroviral therapy in people with HIV. Trimming cost V 8 bases and J 1 base, with 11 bases left between them. The CDR3 has 13 amino acids. Per the germline V gene, CDR1 is SNHLY and CDR2 is FYNNEI. Study-wide findings and caveats: Diversity rose after ART but stayed below transplant donor controls. Blood in the study was drawn between 2004 and 2017, possibly under older ART regimens, which may be less effective than current ones.

Survey-level immunoSEQ v3.0 assays were run. Sequenced by immunoSEQ multiplex PCR; TCRdb stores in-frame clones only, minus some. The sample records over 20,000 clones, roughly 82% being singletons. Comments on this clone: Its cognate antigen is unknown.

The sequencing here drew on unsorted PBMCs, taken 0.1 years before starting antiretroviral therapy. The clonotype was recovered from a man aged 18 to 35 with HIV. The chain employs TRBV2 and TRBJ2-5; D gene unclear. In DNA form, the CDR3 reads TGTGCCAGCCATCAGCCGGGCCAAGAGACCCAGTACTTC. It is translated as CASHQPGQETQYF.